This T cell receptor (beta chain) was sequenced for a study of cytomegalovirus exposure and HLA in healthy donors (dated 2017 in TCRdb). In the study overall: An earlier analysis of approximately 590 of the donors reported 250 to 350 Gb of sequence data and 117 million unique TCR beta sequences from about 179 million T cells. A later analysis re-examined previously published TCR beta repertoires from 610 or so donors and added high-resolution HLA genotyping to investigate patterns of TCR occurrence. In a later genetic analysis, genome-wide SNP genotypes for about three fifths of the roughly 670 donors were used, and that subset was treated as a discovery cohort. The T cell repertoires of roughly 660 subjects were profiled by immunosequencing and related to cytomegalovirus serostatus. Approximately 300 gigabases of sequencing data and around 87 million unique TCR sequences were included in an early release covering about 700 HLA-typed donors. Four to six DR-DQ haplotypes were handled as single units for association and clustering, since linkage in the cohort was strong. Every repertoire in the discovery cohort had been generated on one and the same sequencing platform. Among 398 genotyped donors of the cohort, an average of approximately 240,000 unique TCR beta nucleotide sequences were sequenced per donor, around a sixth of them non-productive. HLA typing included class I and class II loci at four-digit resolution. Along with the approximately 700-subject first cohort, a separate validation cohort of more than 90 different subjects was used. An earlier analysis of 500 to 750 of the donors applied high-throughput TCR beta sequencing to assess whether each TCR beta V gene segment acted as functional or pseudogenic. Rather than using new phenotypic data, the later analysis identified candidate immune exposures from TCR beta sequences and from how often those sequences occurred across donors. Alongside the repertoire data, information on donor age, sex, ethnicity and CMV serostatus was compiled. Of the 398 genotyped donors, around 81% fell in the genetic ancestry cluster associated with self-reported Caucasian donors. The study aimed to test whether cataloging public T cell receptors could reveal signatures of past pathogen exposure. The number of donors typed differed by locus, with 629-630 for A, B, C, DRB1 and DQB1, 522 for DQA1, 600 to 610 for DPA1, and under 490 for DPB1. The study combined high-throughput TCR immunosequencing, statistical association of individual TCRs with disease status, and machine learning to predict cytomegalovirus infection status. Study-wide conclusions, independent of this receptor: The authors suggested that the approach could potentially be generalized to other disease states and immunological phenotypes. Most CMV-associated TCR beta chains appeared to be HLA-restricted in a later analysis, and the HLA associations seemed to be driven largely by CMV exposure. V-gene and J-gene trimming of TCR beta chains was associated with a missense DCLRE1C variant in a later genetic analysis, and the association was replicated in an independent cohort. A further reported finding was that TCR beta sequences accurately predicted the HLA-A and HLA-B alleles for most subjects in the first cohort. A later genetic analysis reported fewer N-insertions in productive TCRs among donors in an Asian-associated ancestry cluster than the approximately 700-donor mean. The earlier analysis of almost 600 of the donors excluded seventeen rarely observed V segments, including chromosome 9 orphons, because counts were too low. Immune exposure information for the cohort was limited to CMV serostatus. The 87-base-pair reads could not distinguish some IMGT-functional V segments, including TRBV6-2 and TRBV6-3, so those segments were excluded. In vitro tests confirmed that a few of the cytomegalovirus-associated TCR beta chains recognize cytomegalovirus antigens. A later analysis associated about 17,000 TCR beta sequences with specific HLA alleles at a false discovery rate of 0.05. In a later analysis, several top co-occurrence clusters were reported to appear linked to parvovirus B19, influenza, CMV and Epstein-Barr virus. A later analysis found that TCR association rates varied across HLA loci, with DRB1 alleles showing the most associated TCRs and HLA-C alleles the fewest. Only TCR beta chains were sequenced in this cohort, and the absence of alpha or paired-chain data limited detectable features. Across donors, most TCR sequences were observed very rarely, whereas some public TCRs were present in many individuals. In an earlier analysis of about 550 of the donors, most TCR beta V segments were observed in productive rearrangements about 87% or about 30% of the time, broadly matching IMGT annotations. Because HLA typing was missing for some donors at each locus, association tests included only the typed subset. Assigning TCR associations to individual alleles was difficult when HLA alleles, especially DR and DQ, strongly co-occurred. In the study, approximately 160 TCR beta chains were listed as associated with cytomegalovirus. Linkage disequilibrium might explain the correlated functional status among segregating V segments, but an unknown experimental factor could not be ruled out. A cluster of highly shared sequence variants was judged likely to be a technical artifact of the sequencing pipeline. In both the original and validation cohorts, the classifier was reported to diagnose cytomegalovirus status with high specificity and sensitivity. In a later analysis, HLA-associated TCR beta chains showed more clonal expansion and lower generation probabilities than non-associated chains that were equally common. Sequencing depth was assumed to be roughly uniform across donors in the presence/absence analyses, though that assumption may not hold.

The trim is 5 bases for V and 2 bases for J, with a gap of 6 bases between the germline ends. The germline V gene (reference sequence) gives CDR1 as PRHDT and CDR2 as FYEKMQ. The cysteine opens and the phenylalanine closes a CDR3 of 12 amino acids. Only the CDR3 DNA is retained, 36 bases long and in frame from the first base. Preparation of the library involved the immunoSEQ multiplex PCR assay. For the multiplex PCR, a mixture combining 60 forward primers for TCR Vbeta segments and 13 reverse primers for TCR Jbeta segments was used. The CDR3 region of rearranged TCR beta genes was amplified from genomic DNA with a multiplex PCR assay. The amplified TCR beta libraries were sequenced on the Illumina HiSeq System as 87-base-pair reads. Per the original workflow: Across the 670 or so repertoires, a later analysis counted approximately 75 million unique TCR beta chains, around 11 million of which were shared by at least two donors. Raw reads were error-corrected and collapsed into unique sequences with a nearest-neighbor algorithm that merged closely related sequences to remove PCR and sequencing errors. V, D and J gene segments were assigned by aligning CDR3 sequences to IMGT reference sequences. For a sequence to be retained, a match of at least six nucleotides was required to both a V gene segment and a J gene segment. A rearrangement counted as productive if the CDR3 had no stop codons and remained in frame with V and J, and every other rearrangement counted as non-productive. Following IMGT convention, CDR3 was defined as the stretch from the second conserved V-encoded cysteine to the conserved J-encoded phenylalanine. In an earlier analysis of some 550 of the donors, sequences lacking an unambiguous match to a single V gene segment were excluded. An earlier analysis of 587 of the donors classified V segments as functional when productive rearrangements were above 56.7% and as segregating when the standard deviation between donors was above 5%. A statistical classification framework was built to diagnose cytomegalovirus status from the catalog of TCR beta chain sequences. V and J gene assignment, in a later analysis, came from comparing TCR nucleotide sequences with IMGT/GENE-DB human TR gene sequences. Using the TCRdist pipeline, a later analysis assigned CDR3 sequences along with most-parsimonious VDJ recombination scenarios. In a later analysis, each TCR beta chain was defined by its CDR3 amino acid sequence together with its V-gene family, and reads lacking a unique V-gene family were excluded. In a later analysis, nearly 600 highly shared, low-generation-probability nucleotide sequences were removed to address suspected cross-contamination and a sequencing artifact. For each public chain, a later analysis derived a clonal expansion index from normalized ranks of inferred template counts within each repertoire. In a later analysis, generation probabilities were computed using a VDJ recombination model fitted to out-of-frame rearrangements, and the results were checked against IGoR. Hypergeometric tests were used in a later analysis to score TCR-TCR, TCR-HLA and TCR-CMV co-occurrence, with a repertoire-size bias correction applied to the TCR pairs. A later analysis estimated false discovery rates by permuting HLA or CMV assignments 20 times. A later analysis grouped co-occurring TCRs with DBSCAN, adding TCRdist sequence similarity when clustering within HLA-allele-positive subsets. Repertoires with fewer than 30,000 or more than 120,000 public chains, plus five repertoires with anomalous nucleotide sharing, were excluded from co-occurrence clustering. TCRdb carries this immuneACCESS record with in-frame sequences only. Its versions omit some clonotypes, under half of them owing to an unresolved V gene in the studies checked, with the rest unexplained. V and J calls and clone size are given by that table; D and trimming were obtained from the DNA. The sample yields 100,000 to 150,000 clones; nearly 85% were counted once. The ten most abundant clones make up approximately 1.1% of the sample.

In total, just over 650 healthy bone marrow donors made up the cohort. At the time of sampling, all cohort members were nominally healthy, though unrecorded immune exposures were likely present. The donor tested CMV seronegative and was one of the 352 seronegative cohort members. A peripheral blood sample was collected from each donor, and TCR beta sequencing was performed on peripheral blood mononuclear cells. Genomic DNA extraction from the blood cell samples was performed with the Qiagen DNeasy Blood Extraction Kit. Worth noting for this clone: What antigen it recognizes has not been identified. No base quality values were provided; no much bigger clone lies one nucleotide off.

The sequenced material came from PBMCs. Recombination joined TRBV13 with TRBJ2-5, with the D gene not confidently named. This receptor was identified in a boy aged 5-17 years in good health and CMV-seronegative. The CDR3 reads CASSQAQETQYF. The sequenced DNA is TGTGCCAGCAGCCAAGCTCAAGAGACCCAGTACTTC.